The entry below gives a single TCR beta chain sequence along with its context. Random hexamers served to reverse transcribe about 0.45 to 1 ug RNA. TCRdb ran MiXCR on the immunoSEQ multiplex PCR reads and lists one entry per CDR3 protein. The table shows approximately 300,000 distinct CDR3 sequences, with 89% occurring only once. The data were taken from a study of CD8 T cells in Susac syndrome. Trimming took 3 bases from V and 4 from J; bases not matched to a gene: 8. The CDR3 loop spans 16 amino acids. The germline gives CDR1 LNHDA, CDR2 SQIVND (reference sequence). The sample was CD8+ T cells from PBMCs. This chain connects TRBV19 to TRBJ1-1, with TRBD1 identical over 10 bases. The sequence derives from a human donor with multiple sclerosis. The DNA for the CDR3 is TGTGCCAGTAGTATGACAGGGGGCGTCTCGGGCACTGAAGCTTTCTTT. Translated, it gives CASSMTGGVSGTEAFF.